This note documents a single TCR beta chain sequence. No antigen is known for it. These data belong to a study of brain T cells in children with intractable seizures. Overall study findings and caveats: Pre-surgery blood may have been undersampled, hiding some clones.

The CDR3 has 12 residues. V gave up 5 bases and J gave up 7 bases, with 11 bases separating them. Germline V CDR1 and CDR2: SGHAT, FQNNGV. Generated by immunoSEQ multiplex PCR, the TCRdb table keeps only in-frame clones and is missing some. This table has 70,000 to 85,000 clones, 91% appearing once. Surgery cases with the highest brain T cell transcript signatures were chosen for sequencing. At least one anti-epileptic drug was given before surgery. The TCR comes from a girl aged 2 to 9 with Rasmussen encephalitis and intractable seizures. The source was peripheral blood, collected at surgery. The V and J genes are TRBV11-2 and TRBJ2-5, with D perhaps matching TRBD1 or TRBD2 (5 bases each). The CDR3 nucleotides are TGTGCCAGCAGCGGAGGTCAGGGGACCCAGTACTTC. Protein product: CASSGGQGTQYF.